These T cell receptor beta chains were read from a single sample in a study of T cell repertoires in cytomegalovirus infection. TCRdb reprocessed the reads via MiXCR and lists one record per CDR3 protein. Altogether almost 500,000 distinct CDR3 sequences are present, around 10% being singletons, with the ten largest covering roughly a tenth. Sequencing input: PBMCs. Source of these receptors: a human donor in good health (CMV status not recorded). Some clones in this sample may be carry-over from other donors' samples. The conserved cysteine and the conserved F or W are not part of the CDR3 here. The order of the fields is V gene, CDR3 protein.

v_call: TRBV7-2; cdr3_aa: ASSLGAAGSGNTIY
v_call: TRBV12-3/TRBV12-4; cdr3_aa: ASSLVLNTEAF
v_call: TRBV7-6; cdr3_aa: ASSFQQAEQY
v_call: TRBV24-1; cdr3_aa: ATNSGGDYNEQF
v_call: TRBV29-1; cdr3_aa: SASGTAGEQY
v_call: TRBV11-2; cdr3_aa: ASSFQGSSYEQY
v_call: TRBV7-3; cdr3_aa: ASSSSRGSTDTQY
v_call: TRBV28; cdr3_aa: ASSFNGDMNTEAF
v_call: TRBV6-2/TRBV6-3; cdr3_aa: GSSGRPGLAGEEDTQY
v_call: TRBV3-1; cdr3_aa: ASKEAGLDSPLH
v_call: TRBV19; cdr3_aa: ASSMALAGNQETQY